These 32 T cell receptor beta chains originate from one sample sequenced in a study of T cells after somatic rescue of genetic block. Some clones are missing from TCRdb's copy, which holds only in-frame ones; the method was immunoSEQ multiplex PCR. The sample consists of fewer than 150,000 clones, about 89% of them appearing once. Sequencing used peripheral blood mononuclear cells (PBMCs). The receptors were sampled from a woman aged 18-29 years.

This rearrangement joins TRBV30 to TRBJ1-4; 10 bases map to TRBD1. Germline values: CDR1 GTSNPN, CDR2 SVGIG (reference sequence). The V segment lost 7 bases and the J segment 6 bases; nucleotides outside the gene matches: 5. This CDR3 comprises 13 residues. The chain's CDR3 is CALTGTGDEKLFF. The DNA for the CDR3 is TGTGCCTTAACCGGGACAGGGGATGAAAAACTGTTTTTT. Based on the CDR3 plus reference TRBV30 and TRBJ1-4, the full variable domain is SQTIHQWPATLVQPVGSPLSLECTVEGTSNPNLYWYRQAAGRGLQLLFYSVGIGQISSEVPQNLSASRPQDRQFILSSKKLLLSDSGFYLCALTGTGDEKLFFGSGTQLSVL.

This chain joins TRBV6-6 and TRBJ1-6; 7 positions agree with TRBD1. Germline CDR1 and CDR2: MNHNY and SVGAGI (reference sequence). The length of the CDR3 is 16 residues. The V and J ends lost 7 bases and 3 bases, in that order; junction bases with no gene match: 9. CDR3 sequence (DNA): TGTGCCAGCACCCCAGGGGGAGCAGGCTATAATTCACCCCTCCACTTT. Amino acid sequence: CASTPGGAGYNSPLHF.

This rearrangement joins TRBV10-3 to TRBJ1-1; TRBD1 is a possible D gene (5 bases). Germline CDR1 and CDR2: ENHRY and SYGVKD. The CDR3 has 13 residues. V lost 4 bases and J 12 bases, leaving 18 bases between the germline ends. The CDR3 sequence: CAISVREGYHPFF. The CDR3 coding sequence is TGTGCCATCAGTGTAAGGGAGGGGTACCATCCTTTCTTT.

With regard to this clone: This sample includes further DNA sequences coding for the same CDR3. This chain joins TRBV4-3 and TRBJ2-7, with TRBD1 matching over 8 bases. CDR1 is LGHNA and CDR2 is YSLEER in the germline V gene. CDR3 length equals 13 residues. Trimming took 3 bases from V and 7 from J; bases not matched to a gene: 5. CDR3 residues: CASSQTGVGEQYF. The CDR3 DNA is TGCGCCAGCAGCCAGACAGGGGTAGGAGAGCAGTACTTC.

The chain's CDR3 is CASSPTPKDGYTF. CDR3 bases: TGTGCCAGCAGCCCGACCCCGAAGGATGGCTACACCTTC. V usage is TRBV11-2 and J usage is TRBJ1-2; D is unresolved. CDR1 and CDR2 from the germline V gene are SGHAT and FQNNGV. The ends were cut back, 5 bases at V and 6 bases at J, with 13 bases in the middle. The CDR3 is 13 amino acids.

The gene calls are TRBV6-6 and TRBJ1-4; D not resolved. Germline CDR1 is MNHNY and CDR2 is SVGAGI (reference sequence). Trimming removed 3 bases at V and 8 bases at J, with 13 bases between. The CDR3 loop spans 14 amino acids. CDR3 sequence (DNA): TGTGCCAGCAGTTATTCAGGCAACGGGGAAAAACTGTTTTTT. Amino acids: CASSYSGNGEKLFF.

The chain combines TRBV5-1 with TRBJ2-2; 10 bases are a match to TRBD2. Trimming at V came to 0 bases and at J to 0 bases, leaving 5 bases not matched to a gene. CDR1 is SGHRS, CDR2 YFSETQ, per germline. The CDR3 runs 18 residues. This CDR3 reads CASSLVVAGGANTGELFF. CDR3 DNA sequence: TGCGCCAGCAGCTTGGTAGTAGCGGGGGGAGCGAACACCGGGGAGCTGTTTTTT.

The rearrangement uses TRBV12-5 and TRBJ2-5, with D possibly called TRBD1 or TRBD2 (5 bases each). Trimming removed 2 bases at V and 9 bases at J, with 7 bases between. Germline loops: CDR1 LGHNT, CDR2 FRNRAP. The CDR3 is made up of 11 amino acids. CDR3: CASGLMGAQYF. CDR3 sequence (DNA): TGTGCTAGTGGTTTGATGGGGGCCCAGTACTTC.

The chain is built from TRBV2 and TRBJ2-1; tentatively, D is TRBD2 (6 bases). V was pared by 5 bases and J by 5 bases, with 10 bases between. The germline V gene has CDR1 SNHLY and CDR2 FYNNEI. This CDR3 comprises 13 residues. In DNA, the CDR3 is TGTGCCAGCAGTAGGGACTTACACAATGAGCAGTTCTTC. Its translation is CASSRDLHNEQFF. Full variable domain (rest looked up from reference TRBV2 and TRBJ2-1): EPEVTQTPSHQVTQMGQEVILRCVPISNHLYFYWYRQILGQKVEFLVSFYNNEISEKSEIFDDQFSVERPDGSNFTLKIRSTKLEDSAMYFCASSRDLHNEQFFGPGTRLTVL.

The chain uses TRBV15 and TRBJ2-7; the D call may be TRBD1 or TRBD2 (5 bases each). The V and J ends lost 5 bases and 5 bases respectively, with 13 bases between them. CDR1 is LNHNV, CDR2 YYDKDF, per germline (reference sequence). CDR3 size: 13 residues. The CDR3: CATSLGPRDEQYF. The CDR3 coding sequence is TGTGCCACCAGCTTGGGGCCGCGGGACGAGCAGTACTTC.

In its sample, this clone was seen a few times. This chain joins TRBV11-2 and TRBJ1-5; no definite D call. V was clipped by 3 bases and J by 6 bases, with 12 bases between them. The CDR3 consists of 14 residues. Germline-derived CDR1 and CDR2 are SGHAT and FQNNGV. The CDR3 spells CASSLGGRTQPQHF. The CDR3 coding sequence is TGTGCCAGCAGCTTGGGTGGACGCACTCAGCCCCAGCATTTT.

About this clone: This sample also contains other DNA sequences that code for the same CDR3. CDR3 region: CASSLGGYNEQFF. In nucleotides, the CDR3 is TGTGCCAGCAGCTTGGGCGGATACAATGAGCAGTTCTTC. The chain combines TRBV5-4 with TRBJ2-1, with D uncertain. The CDR3 runs to 13 residues. Trimming took 0 bases from V and 4 from J, leaving 5 bases between them. CDR1 is SGHNT, CDR2 YYREEE, per germline (reference sequence).

This clone showed up just once. The rearrangement uses TRBV27 and TRBJ1-1; 7 positions match TRBD1. The CDR3 totals 14 residues. CDR1 MNHEY and CDR2 SMNVEV come from the germline V gene (reference sequence). J lost 2 bases, V lost 6 bases, and 6 bases had no gene match. CDR3 amino acids: CASRRGGGNTEAFF. CDR3 nucleotides: TGTGCCAGCAGGCGTGGAGGGGGCAACACTGAAGCTTTCTTT.

The V call is TRBV27, the J call TRBJ1-6, with D maybe TRBD1 (5 bases). The CDR3 length is 15 residues. Trimming removed 6 bases from V and 0 bases from J, with 9 bases in between. Germline CDR1 is MNHEY and CDR2 is SMNVEV (reference sequence). Written as DNA, the CDR3 is TGTGCCAGCAGGAGACAGAGCTCCTATAATTCACCCCTCCACTTT. Amino acids: CASRRQSSYNSPLHF.

J is TRBJ2-5 and V is TRBV4-1; 9 bases map to TRBD2. CDR1 is MGHRA, CDR2 YSYEKL, per germline. The CDR3 loop spans 16 amino acids. With V trimmed by 1 base and J by 1 base, 4 bases remained unmatched. The CDR3 nucleotides are TGCGCCAGCAGCCAAGGTGCTAGCGGGGTCCAAGAGACCCAGTACTTC. Protein product: CASSQGASGVQETQYF.

The V gene is TRBV4-1, the J gene TRBJ1-3; 8 positions match TRBD1. V shed 2 bases and J 4 bases; nucleotides not matched to a gene: 4. In germline, CDR1 is MGHRA, CDR2 YSYEKL. CDR3 length: 15 amino acids. CDR3 residues: CASSQRQGAGNTIYF. The CDR3 DNA reads as TGCGCCAGCAGCCAAAGGCAGGGGGCCGGAAACACCATATATTTT.

This clone appeared a single time. The chain has TRBV5-6 and TRBJ2-7; TRBD1 aligns across 12 bases. CDR1 SGHDT and CDR2 YYEEEE come from the germline V gene. Unmatched junction bases numbered 7, after V lost 4 bases and J lost 5 bases. CDR3 length: 15 residues. The CDR3 nucleotides are TGTGCCAGCAGCCCGTGGGGGACAGGGGGCCACGAGCAGTACTTC. Its protein is CASSPWGTGGHEQYF.

The chain couples TRBV2 to TRBJ2-1, with a tentative D call TRBD2 (5 bases). Trimming removed 6 bases at V and 6 bases at J, with 12 bases between. Germline V CDR1 and CDR2: SNHLY, FYNNEI. The length of the CDR3 is 13 residues. This CDR3 is CASRRSGGNEQFF. CDR3 sequence (DNA): TGTGCCAGCAGGCGAAGCGGAGGCAATGAGCAGTTCTTC.

The genes are TRBV29-1 and TRBJ2-7; unclear D gene. The V end was cut by 7 bases, the J end by 4 bases, with 14 bases between. The CDR3 loop spans 12 amino acids. The germline V gene encodes CDR1 SQVTM and CDR2 ANQGSEA. In DNA, the CDR3 is TGCAGCGCCGTTACAGTAACTTACGAGCAGTACTTC. Protein product: CSAVTVTYEQYF.

The rearrangement links TRBV18 to TRBJ1-1; 9 nucleotides match TRBD1. With 3 bases clipped from V and 1 base from J, the junction kept 6 bases outside the gene matches. Germline values: CDR1 KGHSH, CDR2 LQKENI. This CDR3 is built from 16 residues. The CDR3 region is CASSPPGTGTNTEAFF. The CDR3 nucleotides are TGTGCCAGCTCACCCCCCGGGACAGGGACGAACACTGAAGCTTTCTTT.

This CDR3 reads CASSYAVGRLTDTQYF. In DNA form, the CDR3 reads TGTGCCAGCAGTTACGCAGTAGGGCGTCTCACAGATACGCAGTATTTT. This chain joins TRBV6-6 and TRBJ2-3; D gene ambiguous. The CDR3 is 16 residues long. With 2 bases removed from V and 2 bases from J, the gap between germline ends came to 14 bases. Germline-derived CDR1 and CDR2 are MNHNY and SVGAGI (reference sequence).

This clone was seen only once. The V gene is TRBV4-3, the J gene TRBJ1-4, with TRBD1 as a possible D gene (5 bases). Germline V gene lookup returns CDR1 LGHNA and CDR2 YSLEER. The CDR3 spans 14 residues. V shed 8 bases and J shed 6 bases, with 16 bases lying between them. CDR3 protein: CASGRAGGHEKLFF. The CDR3 nucleotides read TGCGCCAGCGGGAGGGCCGGGGGACATGAAAAACTGTTTTTT.

A single count supports this clone. The chain recombines TRBV27 with TRBJ1-4, with D unclear. CDR1 MNHEY and CDR2 SMNVEV come from the germline V gene (reference sequence). Trimming removed 8 bases from V and 5 bases from J, with 15 bases in between. The CDR3 runs to 14 residues. The CDR3 protein is CASADRGINEKLFF. The CDR3 DNA follows: TGTGCCAGCGCGGACCGGGGAATAAATGAAAAACTGTTTTTT. Variable domain in full (rest from reference TRBV27 and TRBJ1-4): EAQVTQNPRYLITVTGKKLTVTCSQNMNHEYMSWYRQDPGLGLRQIYYSMNVEVTDKGDVPEGYKVSRKEKRNFPLILESPSPNQTSLYFCASADRGINEKLFFGSGTQLSVL.

The V gene is TRBV2, the J gene TRBJ2-7; D not certain. This CDR3 is 10 amino acids long. V dropped 4 bases and J dropped 5 bases, with 3 bases sitting between them. Germline lookup yields CDR1 SNHLY and CDR2 FYNNEI. The CDR3 bases are TGTGCCAGCAGTGCCGACGAGCAGTACTTC. This translates into CASSADEQYF.

V and J are TRBV4-3 and TRBJ2-5, with a weak D call TRBD2 (5 bases). Trimming took off 4 bases at V and 7 bases at J, with 16 bases between the two ends. There are 14 residues in the CDR3. CDR1 and CDR2 (germline): LGHNA, YSLEER. The CDR3 spells CASSRTRVEGTQYF. CDR3 nucleotide sequence: TGCGCCAGCAGCCGGACTCGGGTCGAGGGGACCCAGTACTTC.

The V gene is TRBV15, the J gene TRBJ1-6; unclear D gene. The germline CDR1 and CDR2 sequences are LNHNV and YYDKDF (reference sequence). The CDR3 runs 16 residues. Trimming removed 0 bases from V and 8 bases from J, with 14 bases in between. In DNA, the CDR3 is TGTGCCACCAGCAGAGATGTTCCGACCCTTTATTCACCCCTCCACTTT. This gives the protein CATSRDVPTLYSPLHF.

This clone has a handful of counts. V gene TRBV5-1 combines with J gene TRBJ1-6; D is possibly TRBD1 (5 bases). With 0 bases removed from V and 9 bases from J, the gap between germline ends came to 10 bases. CDR1 and CDR2 from the germline V gene are SGHRS and YFSETQ. The CDR3 spans 14 residues. CDR3 nucleotide sequence: TGCGCCAGCAGCTTGGACGTAGGGACTTCACCCCTCCACTTT. This encodes CASSLDVGTSPLHF.

The chain couples TRBV7-9 to TRBJ1-1, with a weak D call TRBD1 (5 bases). Germline loops: CDR1 SEHNR, CDR2 FQNEAQ (reference sequence). The CDR3 consists of 12 residues. With 5 bases removed from V and 5 bases from J, the gap between germline ends came to 9 bases. The CDR3 loop is CASSKQETEAFF. CDR3 coding DNA: TGTGCCAGCAGCAAACAGGAGACTGAAGCTTTCTTT.

The count of this clone is one. This chain links TRBV25-1 with TRBJ2-3; no firm D call. V lost 1 base, J lost 7 bases, and 12 bases lay in between. There are 14 residues in the CDR3. The germline V gene has CDR1 MGHDK and CDR2 SYGVNS. The DNA of the CDR3 is TGTGCCAGCAGTGAATTGCTCCCGCCAAATACGCAGTATTTT. Amino acids: CASSELLPPNTQYF. Combining the CDR3 with reference TRBV25-1 and TRBJ2-3 gives the whole variable domain EADIYQTPRYLVIGTGKKITLECSQTMGHDKMYWYQQDPGMELHLIHYSYGVNSTEKGDLSSESTVSRIRTEHFPLTLESARPSHTSQYLCASSELLPPNTQYFGPGTRLTVL.

This clone has just one count. V usage is TRBV7-3 and J usage is TRBJ2-5, with a weak D call TRBD1 (6 bases). Deletions cut 5 bases from V and 5 bases from J, with 21 bases between. The germline CDR1 and CDR2 sequences are SGHTA and FQGTGA. The length of the CDR3 is 16 residues. CDR3 sequence (DNA): TGTGCCAGCAGCCGCTGGGGGCCCCCCGAGCGGGAGACCCAGTACTTC. Its translation: CASSRWGPPERETQYF.

V usage is TRBV6-6 and J usage is TRBJ1-2, with D uncertain. V shed 2 bases and J shed 3 bases, with 10 bases lying between them. The CDR3 totals 14 residues. Germline-derived CDR1 and CDR2 are MNHNY and SVGAGI (reference sequence). CDR3 nucleotide sequence: TGTGCCAGCAGTTACCGCGTCGAGGACTATGGCTACACCTTC. This translates into CASSYRVEDYGYTF.

The chain combines TRBV7-2 with TRBJ1-1; the D gene is possibly TRBD1 (5 bases). The CDR3 contains 14 residues. Deletions cut 3 bases from V and 5 bases from J, with 13 bases between. Germline values: CDR1 SGHTA, CDR2 FQGNSA. The CDR3 nucleotides are TGTGCCAGCAGCTTCGACTGGGGGGGAACTGAAGCTTTCTTT. Protein sequence: CASSFDWGGTEAFF. Supplemented by reference TRBV7-2 and TRBJ1-1, the full variable domain reads GAGVSQSPSNKVTEKGKDVELRCDPISGHTALYWYRQSLGQGLEFLIYFQGNSAPDKSGLPSDRFSAERTGGSVSTLTIQRTQQEDSAVYLCASSFDWGGTEAFFGQGTRLTVV.